Listed here are 22 T cell receptor beta chains from one sample, sequenced in a study of blood T cell repertoires in COVID-19. Produced via immunoSEQ multiplex PCR; TCRdb's table is partial and in-frame only. The sample has approximately 180,000 clones; roughly 89% are singletons. Material: PBMCs or T cells enriched from blood (not recorded which). The receptors here all came from a woman between 35 and 50 years old with acute COVID-19.

The chain couples TRBV5-8 to TRBJ2-6; 11 positions match TRBD1. With V trimmed by 2 bases and J by 2 bases, 6 bases remained unmatched. CDR1 and CDR2 (germline): SGHTS, YDEGEE. There are 18 residues in the CDR3. The CDR3 is CASSFRTGGAAGANVLTF. The CDR3 DNA reads TGTGCCAGCAGCTTCCGGACAGGGGGCGCGGCTGGGGCCAACGTCCTGACTTTC.

This chain uses TRBV6-1 with TRBJ2-6; D remains ambiguous. Germline V gives CDR1 MNHNS, CDR2 SASEGT. CDR3 length: 15 residues. V lost 1 base and J 0 bases, leaving 4 bases between the germline ends. CDR3 amino acids: CASSEDSSGANVLTF. In DNA, the CDR3 is TGTGCCAGCAGTGAAGACAGCTCTGGGGCCAACGTCCTGACTTTC.

The chain couples TRBV19 to TRBJ1-3, with 7 bases fitting TRBD1. The CDR3 has 16 amino acids. Germline values: CDR1 LNHDA, CDR2 SQIVND (reference sequence). V dropped 5 bases and J dropped 2; count of bases not matched to a gene: 9. The CDR3 region is CASSPWTGKAGNTIYF. The CDR3 coding sequence is TGTGCCAGTAGTCCCTGGACAGGAAAGGCTGGAAACACCATATATTTT.

The chain recombines TRBV28 with TRBJ1-2, with D perhaps TRBD1 (5 bases). V was shortened by 3 bases and J by 4 bases, with 12 bases between the two germline ends. Germline V gene lookup returns CDR1 MDHEN and CDR2 SYDVKM. The CDR3 runs 14 residues. The CDR3 bases are TGTGCCAGCAGTTTGGCAGACAGAGTCTATGGCTACACCTTC. Its protein is CASSLADRVYGYTF.

In this sample, this clone turned up a few times. V is TRBV7-9 and J is TRBJ1-6; D may be TRBD1 (6 bases). Germline values: CDR1 SEHNR, CDR2 FQNEAQ (reference sequence). Deletions cut 8 bases from V and 10 bases from J, with 15 bases between. The CDR3 consists of 13 residues. As DNA, the CDR3 is TGTGCCAGCGGGGGCACGGGGGGATCACCCCTCCACTTT. Its protein product is CASGGTGGSPLHF. The full variable domain, with the rest looked up from reference TRBV7-9 and TRBJ1-6, is DTGVSQNPRHKITKRGQNVTFRCDPISEHNRLYWYRQTLGQGPEFLTYFQNEAQLEKSRLLSDRFSAERPKGSFSTLEIQRTEQGDSAMYLCASGGTGGSPLHFGNGTRLTVT.

A single count supports this clone. The V and J genes are TRBV30 and TRBJ2-4; no definite D call. V was clipped by 0 bases and J by 0 bases, with 9 bases between them. This CDR3 region has 15 residues. Germline lookup yields CDR1 GTSNPN and CDR2 SVGIG (reference sequence). CDR3 residues: CAWSVESAAKNIQYF. CDR3 DNA: TGTGCCTGGAGTGTAGAGAGCGCAGCCAAAAACATTCAGTACTTC.

CDR3 coding DNA: TGCGCCAGCAGCTTGGATGGACAGGGAAACGAGCAGTACTTC. Translated, it gives CASSLDGQGNEQYF. The V gene is TRBV5-1, the J gene TRBJ2-7; 8 bases match TRBD1. Per the germline V gene, CDR1 is SGHRS and CDR2 is YFSETQ. Germline trimming cut 0 bases from V and 5 bases from J; bases unmatched to any gene: 4. The CDR3 is 14 residues long.

The table lists this clone with a count of one. The chain recombines TRBV19 with TRBJ2-1; TRBD2 aligns across 11 bases. V shed 0 bases and J 8 bases; nucleotides not matched to a gene: 6. Germline CDR1 reads LNHDA; CDR2 reads SQIVND (reference sequence). This CDR3 is 16 amino acids long. The CDR3 DNA follows: TGTGCCAGTAGTATAGATACTAGCGGGAGTTTCGATGAGCAGTTCTTC. This sequence encodes CASSIDTSGSFDEQFF. The full variable domain, in which reference TRBV19 and TRBJ2-1 provide the parts outside the CDR3, is DGGITQSPKYLFRKEGQNVTLSCEQNLNHDAMYWYRQDPGQGLRLIYYSQIVNDFQKGDIAEGYSVSREKKESFPLTVTSAQKNPTAFYLCASSIDTSGSFDEQFFGPGTRLTVL.

The CDR3 loop is CASSWTGEGAKNIQYF. CDR3 nucleotides: TGTGCCAGCAGTTGGACAGGGGAGGGGGCCAAAAACATTCAGTACTTC. The chain employs TRBV27 and TRBJ2-4; 9 nucleotides match TRBD1. Germline V gene data show CDR1 as MNHEY and CDR2 as SMNVEV (reference sequence). This CDR3 contains 16 residues. V shed 4 bases, J shed 1 base, and the junction held 5 bases outside the gene matches.

The chain has TRBV14 and TRBJ2-1; 9 bases align to TRBD1. Trimming at V came to 1 base and at J to 10 bases, leaving 11 bases not matched to a gene. The germline V gene has CDR1 SGHDN and CDR2 FVKESK. The CDR3 totals 16 residues. The CDR3 DNA is TGTGCCAGCAGCCAAGGACCGGGACAGGGATCCTACGAGCAGTTCTTC. The encoded protein is CASSQGPGQGSYEQFF.

The V gene is TRBV9, the J gene TRBJ2-1; the D is unclear. Germline V lookup: CDR1 SGDLS, CDR2 YYNGEE. The CDR3 sequence is 14 residues long. V was pared by 3 bases and J by 4 bases, with 11 bases between. CDR3 DNA: TGTGCCAGCAGCGCCGAGGTAGGTTACAATGAGCAGTTCTTC. Residues: CASSAEVGYNEQFF.

The V and J genes are TRBV5-6 and TRBJ2-5, with 8 bases lining up with TRBD1. Unmatched junction bases numbered 10, after V lost 1 base and J lost 5 bases. CDR1 and CDR2 (germline): SGHDT, YYEEEE. The CDR3 is made up of 16 amino acids. CDR3 residues: CASSLQGALMLETQYF. CDR3 DNA sequence: TGTGCCAGCAGCTTGCAGGGGGCGTTGATGTTGGAGACCCAGTACTTC.

The chain joins TRBV27 to TRBJ2-3; the match to TRBD1 covers 7 bases. The J segment lost 2 bases and the V segment lost 4 bases, leaving 6 bases of the junction unmatched. CDR3 length equals 15 residues. Germline V gene sequence: CDR1 MNHEY, CDR2 SMNVEV (reference sequence). The CDR3 nucleotides are TGTGCCAGCAGTTCACAGGGGACCCTCACAGATACGCAGTATTTT. Encoded protein: CASSSQGTLTDTQYF.

This chain joins TRBV7-8 and TRBJ2-1; tentative D call: TRBD2 (6 bases). V lost 3 bases, J lost 0 bases, and 18 bases lay in between. CDR3 size: 18 residues. Per the germline V gene, CDR1 is SGHVS and CDR2 is FQNEAQ. The CDR3 spells CASSFNRELGSSYNEQFF. CDR3 bases: TGTGCCAGCAGCTTTAACCGGGAGTTGGGGAGCTCCTACAATGAGCAGTTCTTC. The variable domain in full, completed from reference TRBV7-8 and TRBJ2-1, reads GAGVSQSPRYKVAKRGQDVALRCDPISGHVSLFWYQQALGQGPEFLTYFQNEAQLDKSGLPSDRFFAERPEGSVSTLKIQRTQQEDSAVYLCASSFNRELGSSYNEQFFGPGTRLTVL.

The CDR3 DNA is TGTGCCAGCAGAATCGAACCGGCTGAAGCTTTCTTT. Its protein product is CASRIEPAEAFF. The rearrangement joins TRBV28 to TRBJ1-1; D is uncertain. Germline values: CDR1 MDHEN, CDR2 SYDVKM. Trimming cost V 6 bases and J 6 bases, with 11 bases left between them. The CDR3 runs 12 residues. The whole variable domain, filled in from reference TRBV28 and TRBJ1-1, reads DVKVTQSSRYLVKRTGEKVFLECVQDMDHENMFWYRQDPGLGLRLIYFSYDVKMKEKGDIPEGYSVSREKKERFSLILESASTNQTSMYLCASRIEPAEAFFGQGTRLTVV.

The V gene is TRBV7-8, the J gene TRBJ1-3; no clear D gene. CDR1 is SGHVS, CDR2 FQNEAQ, per germline. CDR3 size: 16 residues. V dropped 4 bases and J dropped 0 bases, with 13 bases sitting between them. The CDR3 region is CASSSPGVGSGNTIYF. CDR3 in DNA: TGTGCCAGCAGCTCCCCGGGTGTTGGCTCTGGAAACACCATATATTTT.

The J gene is TRBJ2-1, the V gene TRBV4-1; D gene unclear. Between the trimmed V and J ends, which lost 0 bases and 10 bases, there was a span of 7 bases. The CDR3 runs 12 residues. CDR1 is MGHRA and CDR2 is YSYEKL in the germline V gene. CDR3: CASSQDQWEQFF. DNA of the CDR3: TGCGCCAGCAGCCAAGATCAGTGGGAGCAGTTCTTC.

The J gene is TRBJ2-1, the V gene TRBV7-2, with a weak D call TRBD2 (6 bases). V gave up 7 bases and J gave up 0 bases, with 13 bases separating them. This CDR3 contains 15 residues. Germline CDR1 is SGHTA and CDR2 is FQGNSA. CDR3 bases: TGTGCCAGCATCCAACGGGAGCTCTCCTACAATGAGCAGTTCTTC. Its protein is CASIQRELSYNEQFF.

V is TRBV10-3 and J is TRBJ2-1; 11 bases fit TRBD2. The CDR3 is 18 amino acids. J was trimmed by 7 bases and V by 7 bases; bases with no gene match: 18. Germline V gene lookup returns CDR1 ENHRY and CDR2 SYGVKD. Here the CDR3 DNA reads TGTGCCATCAAGTCTTCAGGGAATAGCGGGAGGGCCGGTAATGAGCAGTTCTTC. Translated: CAIKSSGNSGRAGNEQFF.

This chain joins TRBV19 and TRBJ2-1; 12 bases match TRBD2. V gave up 4 bases and J gave up 5 bases; unmatched junction bases: 9. This CDR3 is built from 17 residues. CDR1 is LNHDA and CDR2 is SQIVND in the germline V gene (reference sequence). The CDR3 nucleotides read TGTGCCAGTAGTACCCTACGGACTAGCGGGGCACACAATGAGCAGTTCTTC. Its protein product is CASSTLRTSGAHNEQFF.

This chain uses TRBV7-9 with TRBJ2-5; 8 bases are a match to TRBD2. The CDR3 is 16 residues long. Losses at the gene ends were 1 base for V and 4 bases for J; bases not matched to a gene: 8. From germline, CDR1 is SEHNR and CDR2 FQNEAQ (reference sequence). The CDR3 coding sequence is TGTGCCAGCAGCTTAGGAACGAGCGGGGGAGGAGAGACCCAGTACTTC. Its translation is CASSLGTSGGGETQYF.

This chain links TRBV27 with TRBJ2-1; 7 bases match TRBD1. The germline V gene has CDR1 MNHEY and CDR2 SMNVEV (reference sequence). With 5 bases clipped from V and 5 bases from J, the junction kept 12 bases outside the gene matches. The CDR3 covers 16 residues. In DNA form, the CDR3 reads TGTGCCAGCAGTCCGCCACGGGACAGCCTAAACAATGAGCAGTTCTTC. This sequence encodes CASSPPRDSLNNEQFF.